Listed here is a single T cell receptor (beta chain). It lacks a known antigen. No base quality information exists; no much larger clone differs at one position. The data are from a study of neoadjuvant nivolumab and ipilimumab in lung cancer (dated by TCRdb to the early 2020s). Context from the whole study: In the NEOSTAR trial, nivolumab was administered intravenously at 3 mg/kg on days 1, 15 and 29, and the combination arm also received ipilimumab 1 mg/kg on day 1 only. The major pathologic response (MPR) rate in the intention-to-treat population in each study arm was designated as the primary trial endpoint. The trial treated 44 patients with operable NSCLC: about 23 were randomized to nivolumab monotherapy and some 21 to nivolumab plus ipilimumab. TCR repertoires in pretherapy (baseline) peripheral blood were compared with TCR repertoires in tumors resected at surgery after neoadjuvant immune checkpoint blockade. Matched pretherapy and resected tumor pairs were analyzed for seven patients: four treated with nivolumab and three with nivolumab plus ipilimumab.

Library creation used the immunoSEQ multiplex PCR assay. Under the source paper's analysis protocol: Repertoires were summarized in terms of richness and clonality, and significantly expanded and contracted clones between pre- and post-therapy samples were identified. TCRdb obtained this table from immuneACCESS and retained in-frame rearrangements with V and J assigned. These tables miss some clones; where compared with another copy, unresolved V genes account for less than half of the shortfall, and the remainder is unexplained. The DNA was the basis for D and trimming; V, J and clone size are from that table. This sample is represented by around 20,000 clones; 65% to 85% of them were singletons. The ten largest clones take up about 8.8% of the sample. Overall study results and their limits: A small number of samples was subjected to TCR sequencing. Resected tumors had greater TCR richness and clonality than tumor-adjacent uninvolved lung, and increases were observed in more dual-therapy-treated tumors. No significant correlation was found between TCR clonality and pathologic tumor regression, and only a single major-pathologic-response sample was available for the analysis of TCR clonality versus pathologic tumor regression. Richness in tumors resected after neoadjuvant therapy showed a positive correlation with pretherapy blood TCR richness (Spearman R ≈ 0.87). From pretherapy to surgery, increases in tumor T-cell richness and clonality were observed in three of three dual-therapy tumors but in only two of four nivolumab-treated tumors.

The time point label corresponds to: at surgical resection after neoadjuvant nivolumab +/- ipilimumab. Samples were obtained from the phase 2 randomized NEOSTAR trial, in which neoadjuvant nivolumab or nivolumab plus ipilimumab followed by surgery was tested in operable NSCLC. Taken from the germline V gene (reference sequence), the CDR1 and CDR2 loops are GTSNPN and SVGIG. Counted from cysteine to phenylalanine, this CDR3 has 14 amino acids. Of all the DNA, just the CDR3 is kept, 42 bases in frame from base 1. V drops 2 bases and J drops 6 bases, leaving 14 bases in between. The sequencing here drew on tumor tissue, taken after neoadjuvant nivolumab, alone or with ipilimumab, at or shortly before surgery. The chain couples TRBV30 to TRBJ1-5; perhaps TRBD1 is the D gene, with 6 bases matching. This receptor was taken from an adult with non-small cell lung cancer. The DNA sequence reads TGTGCCTGGAGTACCACAGGGTATGGTCAGCCCCAGCATTTT. It encodes CAWSTTGYGQPQHF.